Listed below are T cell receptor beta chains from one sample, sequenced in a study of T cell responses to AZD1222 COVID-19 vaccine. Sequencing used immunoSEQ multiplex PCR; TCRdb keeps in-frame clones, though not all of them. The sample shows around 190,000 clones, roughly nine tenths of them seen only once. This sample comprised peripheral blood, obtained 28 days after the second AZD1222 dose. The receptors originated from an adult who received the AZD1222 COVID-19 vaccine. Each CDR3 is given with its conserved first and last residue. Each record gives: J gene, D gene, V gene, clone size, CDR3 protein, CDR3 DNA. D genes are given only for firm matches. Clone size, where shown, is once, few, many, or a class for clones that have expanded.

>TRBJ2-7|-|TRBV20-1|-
CSASPSNEQYF
TGCAGTGCTAGCCCCTCCAACGAGCAGTACTTC
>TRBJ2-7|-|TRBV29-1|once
CSVVNRLSYEQYF
TGCAGCGTTGTAAACCGTTTATCCTACGAGCAGTACTTC
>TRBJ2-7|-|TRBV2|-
CASLADAVPTEQYF
TGTGCCAGCTTAGCGGACGCCGTACCAACCGAGCAGTACTTC
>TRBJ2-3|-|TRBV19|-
CASRPRDGYSTDTQYF
TGTGCCAGTAGACCCCGGGACGGTTATAGCACAGATACGCAGTATTTT
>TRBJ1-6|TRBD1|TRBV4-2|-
CASSHSGQGARRGHSPLHF
TGTGCCAGCAGCCATTCCGGACAGGGGGCGCGGAGGGGTCATTCACCCCTCCACTTT
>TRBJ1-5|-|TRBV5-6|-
CASSLAGGVRDQPQHF
TGTGCCAGCAGCTTGGCGGGCGGAGTAAGGGATCAGCCCCAGCATTTT
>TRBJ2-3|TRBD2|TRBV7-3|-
CANQPRSGTRTDTQYF
TGTGCCAACCAACCCCGGAGCGGGACTCGCACAGATACGCAGTATTTT
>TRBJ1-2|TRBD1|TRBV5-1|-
CASSPSAVDRGYGYTF
TGCGCCAGCAGCCCATCTGCCGTGGACAGGGGGTATGGCTACACCTTC
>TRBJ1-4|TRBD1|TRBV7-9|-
CASSSGTGSGEEKLFF
TGTGCCAGCAGCTCCGGGACAGGATCCGGGGAGGAAAAACTGTTTTTT
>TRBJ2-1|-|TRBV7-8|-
CASSLAILGDSYNEQFF
TGTGCCAGCAGCTTAGCAATTTTGGGGGACTCCTACAATGAGCAGTTCTTC
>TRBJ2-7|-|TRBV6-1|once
CASSDLMTATTRQYF
TGTGCCAGCAGTGATCTTATGACAGCAACTACGCGACAGTACTTC
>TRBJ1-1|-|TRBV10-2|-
CASSRGSSANTEAFF
TGCGCCAGCAGTAGGGGGAGCAGCGCAAACACTGAAGCTTTCTTT
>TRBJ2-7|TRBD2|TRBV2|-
CASKTSGPNYEQYF
TGTGCCAGCAAGACTAGCGGCCCAAATTACGAGCAGTACTTC
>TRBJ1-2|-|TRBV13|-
CASSFSYRTQELNYGYTF
TGTGCCAGCAGCTTCTCATACCGGACACAAGAACTTAACTATGGCTACACCTTC
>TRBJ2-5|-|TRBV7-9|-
CASSVGPMETQYF
TGTGCCAGCAGCGTGGGGCCAATGGAGACCCAGTACTTC
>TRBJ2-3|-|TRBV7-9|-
CASSPPGRYSTDTQYF
TGTGCCAGCAGCCCCCCCGGAAGATATAGCACAGATACGCAGTATTTT
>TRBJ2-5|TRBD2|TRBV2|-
CASSGLAGRVETQYF
TGTGCCAGCAGTGGACTAGCGGGAAGGGTAGAGACCCAGTACTTC
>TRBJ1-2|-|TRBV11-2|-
CASSLGGVGGYTF
TGTGCCAGCAGCTTAGGAGGGGTTGGCGGCTACACCTTC
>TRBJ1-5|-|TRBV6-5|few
CASRAGLGNQPQHF
TGTGCCAGCAGGGCAGGGTTGGGGAATCAGCCCCAGCATTTT
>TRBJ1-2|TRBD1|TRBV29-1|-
CSVAPGQGRYGYTF
TGCAGCGTTGCCCCGGGACAGGGGAGGTATGGCTACACCTTC
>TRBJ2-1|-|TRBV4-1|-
CASSQDPSNYNEQFF
TGCGCCAGCAGCCAAGATCCTAGCAACTACAATGAGCAGTTCTTC
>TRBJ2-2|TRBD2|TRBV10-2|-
CASRGLAVNTGELFF
TGCGCCAGCCGCGGACTAGCGGTGAACACCGGGGAGCTGTTTTTT
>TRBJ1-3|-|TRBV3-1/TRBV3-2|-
CASSQVSGGNTIYF
TGTGCCAGCAGCCAAGTCTCCGGGGGAAACACCATATATTTT
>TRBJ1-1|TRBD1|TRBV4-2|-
CASSQDLRGRAEAFF
TGTGCCAGCAGCCAAGATCTCAGGGGGAGGGCTGAAGCTTTCTTT
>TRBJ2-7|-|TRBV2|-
CASSEALAFYEQYF
TGTGCCAGCAGTGAAGCGCTTGCATTCTACGAGCAGTACTTC
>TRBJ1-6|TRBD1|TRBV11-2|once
CASNLGGQYNSPLHF
TGTGCCAGCAACCTAGGGGGACAGTATAATTCACCCCTCCACTTT
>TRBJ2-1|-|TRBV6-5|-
CASSYSAEQFF
TGTGCCAGCAGTTACTCGGCTGAGCAGTTCTTC
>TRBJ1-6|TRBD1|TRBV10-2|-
CASSGTGGNSPLHF
TGCGCCAGCAGTGGGACAGGGGGAAATTCACCCCTCCACTTT